This T cell receptor beta chain was recorded in a study of blood T cell repertoires in COVID-19. Original processing notes: Researchers report that nucleated cell counts were estimated from reference gene primer amplification. TCRdb keeps only in-frame clones here, not all; method: immunoSEQ multiplex PCR. That table furnishes V, J and clone size, whereas the DNA furnished D and trimming. The sample carries approximately 74,000 clones, roughly 86% recorded once. Germline V gene lookup returns CDR1 LGHDT and CDR2 YNNKEL (reference sequence). CDR3 size: 15 residues. Trimming took off 3 bases at V and 0 bases at J, with 11 bases between the two ends.

The sequenced material came from peripheral blood. This TCR was sampled from a woman aged 55-75 years with acute or convalescent COVID-19. The chain is built from TRBV3-1 (or the pseudogene TRBV3-2) and TRBJ1-2; D might be TRBD1 (5 bases). The CDR3 spells CASSHGQIANYGYTF. The CDR3 DNA is TGTGCCAGCAGCCACGGACAAATAGCTAACTATGGCTACACCTTC.